This T cell receptor beta chain is drawn from a study of response to subunit inactivated influenza vaccine. From the RT-PCR reads, TCRdb called clonotypes with MiXCR, one entry per CDR3 protein. The sample has more than 600,000 distinct CDR3 sequences, approximately 17% seen once; the top ten hold roughly a tenth. The sample holds many counts of this clonotype. Its specificity is not known. The germline gives CDR1 SQVTM, CDR2 ANQGSEA. The CDR3 has 12 amino acids. V was shortened by 6 bases and J by 0 bases, with 9 bases between the two germline ends. General study results and limits: The authors offered the suggestion that each seasonal influenza vaccination recruits few new T cells.

This clonotype originated in a man in his fifties who received an inactivated influenza vaccine. The material was PBMCs from blood, obtained around 5 days after vaccination. The J gene is TRBJ2-7, the V gene TRBV29-1, with no clear D. The CDR3 sequence is CSVTTDSYEQYF. CDR3 DNA sequence: TGCAGCGTCACCACAGACTCCTACGAGCAGTACTTC.